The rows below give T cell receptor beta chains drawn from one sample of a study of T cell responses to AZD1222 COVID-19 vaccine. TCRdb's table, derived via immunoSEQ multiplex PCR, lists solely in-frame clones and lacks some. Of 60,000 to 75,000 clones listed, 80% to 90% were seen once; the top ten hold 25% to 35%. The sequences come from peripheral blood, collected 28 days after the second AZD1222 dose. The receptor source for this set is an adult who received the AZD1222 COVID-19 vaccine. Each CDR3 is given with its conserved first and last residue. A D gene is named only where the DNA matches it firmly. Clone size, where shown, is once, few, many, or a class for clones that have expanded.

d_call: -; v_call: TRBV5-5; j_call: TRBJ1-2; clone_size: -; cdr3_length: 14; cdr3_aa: CASSQKQGAYGYTF; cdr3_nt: TGTGCCAGCAGCCAAAAACAGGGAGCATATGGCTACACCTTC
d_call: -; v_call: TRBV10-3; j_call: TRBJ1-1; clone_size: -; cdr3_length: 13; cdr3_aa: CAISGTMGTEAFF; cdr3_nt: TGTGCCATCAGTGGGACAATGGGCACTGAAGCTTTCTTT
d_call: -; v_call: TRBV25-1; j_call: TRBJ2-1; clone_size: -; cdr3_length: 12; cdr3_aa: CASSSPQGEQFF; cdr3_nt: TGTGCCAGCAGTAGTCCGCAGGGCGAGCAGTTCTTC
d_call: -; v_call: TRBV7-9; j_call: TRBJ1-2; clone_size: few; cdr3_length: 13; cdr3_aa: CASSLPGNYGYTF; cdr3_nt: TGTGCCAGCAGCTTACCAGGGAACTATGGCTACACCTTC
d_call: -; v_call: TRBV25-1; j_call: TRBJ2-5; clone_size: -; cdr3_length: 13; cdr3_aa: CASSEWGRETQYF; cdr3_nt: TGTGCCAGCAGTGAATGGGGACGAGAGACCCAGTACTTC
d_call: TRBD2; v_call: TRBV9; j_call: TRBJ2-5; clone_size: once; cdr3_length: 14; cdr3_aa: CASSVSSGQETQYF; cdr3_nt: TGTGCCAGCAGCGTCTCTAGCGGGCAAGAGACCCAGTACTTC
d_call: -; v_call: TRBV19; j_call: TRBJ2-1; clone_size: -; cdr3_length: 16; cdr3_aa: CASSIRPGQSYNEQFF; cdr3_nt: TGTGCCAGTAGTATACGTCCAGGGCAATCCTACAATGAGCAGTTCTTC
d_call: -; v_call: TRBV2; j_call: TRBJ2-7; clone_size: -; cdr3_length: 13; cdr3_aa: CASSNRAKNEQYF; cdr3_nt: TGTGCCAGCAGTAACAGGGCCAAGAACGAGCAGTACTTC
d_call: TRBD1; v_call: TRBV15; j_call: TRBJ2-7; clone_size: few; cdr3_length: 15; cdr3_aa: CATSRGGQGLRWQYF; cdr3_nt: TGTGCCACCAGCAGGGGGGGACAGGGTCTACGATGGCAGTACTTC
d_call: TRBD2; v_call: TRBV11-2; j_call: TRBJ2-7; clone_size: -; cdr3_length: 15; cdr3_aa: CASSISGLAGVEQYF; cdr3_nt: TGTGCCAGCAGCATCTCGGGACTAGCGGGAGTCGAGCAGTACTTC
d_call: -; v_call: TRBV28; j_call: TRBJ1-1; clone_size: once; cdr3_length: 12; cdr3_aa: CLIPEVPLGAFF; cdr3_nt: TGTCTCATCCCAGAGGTGCCCCTAGGAGCTTTCTTT
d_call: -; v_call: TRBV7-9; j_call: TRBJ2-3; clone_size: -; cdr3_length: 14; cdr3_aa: CASSLETSTDTQYF; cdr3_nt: TGTGCCAGCAGCTTAGAGACGAGCACAGATACGCAGTATTTT
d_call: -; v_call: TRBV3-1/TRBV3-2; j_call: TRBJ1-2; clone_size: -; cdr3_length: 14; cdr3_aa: CASSQEQGIGGYTF; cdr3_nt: TGTGCCAGCAGCCAAGAACAGGGTATTGGTGGCTACACCTTC
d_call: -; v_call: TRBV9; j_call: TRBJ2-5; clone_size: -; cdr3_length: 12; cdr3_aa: CASSVTEETQYF; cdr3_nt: TGTGCCAGCAGCGTAACAGAAGAGACCCAGTACTTC
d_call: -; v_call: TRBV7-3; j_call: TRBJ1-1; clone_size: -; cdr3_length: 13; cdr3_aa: CASSLSLETEAFF; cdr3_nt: TGTGCCAGCAGCCTCTCATTAGAGACTGAAGCTTTCTTT
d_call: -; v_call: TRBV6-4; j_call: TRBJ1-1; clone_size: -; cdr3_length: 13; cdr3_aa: CASSETGRTEAFF; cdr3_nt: TGTGCCAGCAGTGAAACAGGAAGAACTGAAGCTTTCTTT
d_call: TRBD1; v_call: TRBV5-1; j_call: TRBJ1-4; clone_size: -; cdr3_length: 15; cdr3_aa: CASSLTGATNEKLFF; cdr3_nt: TGCGCCAGCAGCTTAACAGGGGCAACTAATGAAAAACTGTTTTTT
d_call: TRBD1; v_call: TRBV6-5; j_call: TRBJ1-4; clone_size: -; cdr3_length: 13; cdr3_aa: CASGRGPNEKLFF; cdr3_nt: TGTGCCAGCGGAAGGGGGCCTAATGAAAAACTGTTTTTT
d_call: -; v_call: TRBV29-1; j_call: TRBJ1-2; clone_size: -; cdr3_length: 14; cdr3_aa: CSVVRGFEGYGYTF; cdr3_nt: TGCAGCGTTGTAAGAGGGTTCGAGGGTTATGGCTACACCTTC
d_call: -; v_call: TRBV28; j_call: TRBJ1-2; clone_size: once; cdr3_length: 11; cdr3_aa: CASNQLGGYTF; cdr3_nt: TGTGCCAGCAACCAATTGGGTGGCTACACCTTC
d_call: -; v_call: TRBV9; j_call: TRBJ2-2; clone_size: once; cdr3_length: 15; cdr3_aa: CASSVGDTLTGELFF; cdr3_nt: TGTGCCAGCAGCGTAGGAGACACCCTTACCGGGGAGCTGTTTTTT
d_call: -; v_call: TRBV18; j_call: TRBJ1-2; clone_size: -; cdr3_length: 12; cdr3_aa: CASSAQAFGYTF; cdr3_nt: TGTGCCAGCTCAGCACAGGCTTTCGGCTACACCTTC
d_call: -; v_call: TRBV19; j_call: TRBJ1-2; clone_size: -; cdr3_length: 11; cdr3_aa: CASWDGYGYTF; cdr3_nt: TGTGCCAGTTGGGACGGCTATGGCTACACCTTC